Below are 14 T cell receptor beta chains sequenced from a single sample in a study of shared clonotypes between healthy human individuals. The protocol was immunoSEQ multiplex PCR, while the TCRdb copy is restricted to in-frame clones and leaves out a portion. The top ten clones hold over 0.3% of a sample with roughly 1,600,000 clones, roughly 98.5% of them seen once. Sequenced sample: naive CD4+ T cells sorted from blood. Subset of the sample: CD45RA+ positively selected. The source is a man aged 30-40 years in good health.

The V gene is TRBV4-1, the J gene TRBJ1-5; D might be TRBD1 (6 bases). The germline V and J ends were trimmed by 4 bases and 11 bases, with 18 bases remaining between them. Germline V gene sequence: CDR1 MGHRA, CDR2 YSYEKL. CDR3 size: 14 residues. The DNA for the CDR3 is TGCGCCAGCAGCCGGGACATTGTAAGTTTGGCCCAGCATTTT. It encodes CASSRDIVSLAQHF.

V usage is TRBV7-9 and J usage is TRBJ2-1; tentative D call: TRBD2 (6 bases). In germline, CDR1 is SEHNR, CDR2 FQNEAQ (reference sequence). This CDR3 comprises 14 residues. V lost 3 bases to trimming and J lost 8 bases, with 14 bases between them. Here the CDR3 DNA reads TGTGCCAGCAGCTTCGGGGGTAAGCGCTATGAGCAGTTCTTC. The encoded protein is CASSFGGKRYEQFF.

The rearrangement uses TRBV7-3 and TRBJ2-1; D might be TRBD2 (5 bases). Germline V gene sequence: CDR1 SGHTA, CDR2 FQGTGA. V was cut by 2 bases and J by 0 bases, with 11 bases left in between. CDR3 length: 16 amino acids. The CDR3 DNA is TGTGCCAGCAGCTTAGGCCCAGCGGCCTCCTACAATGAGCAGTTCTTC. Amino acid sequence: CASSLGPAASYNEQFF.

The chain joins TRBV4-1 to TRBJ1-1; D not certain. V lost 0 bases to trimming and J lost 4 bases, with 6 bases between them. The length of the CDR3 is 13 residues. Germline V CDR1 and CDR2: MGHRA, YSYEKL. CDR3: CASSQDRFTEAFF. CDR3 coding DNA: TGCGCCAGCAGCCAAGATCGGTTCACTGAAGCTTTCTTT.

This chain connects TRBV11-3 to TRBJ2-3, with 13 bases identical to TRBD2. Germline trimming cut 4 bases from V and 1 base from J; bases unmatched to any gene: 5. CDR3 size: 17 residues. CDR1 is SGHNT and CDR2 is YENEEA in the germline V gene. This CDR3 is CASSSGLAGAGTDTQYF. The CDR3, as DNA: TGTGCCAGCAGCTCTGGACTAGCGGGAGCGGGCACAGATACGCAGTATTTT.

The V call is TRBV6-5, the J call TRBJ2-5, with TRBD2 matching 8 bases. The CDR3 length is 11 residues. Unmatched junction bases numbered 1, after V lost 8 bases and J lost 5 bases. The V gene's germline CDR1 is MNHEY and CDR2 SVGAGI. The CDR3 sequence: CASSGGETQYF. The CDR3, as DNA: TGTGCCAGCTCGGGGGGGGAGACCCAGTACTTC.

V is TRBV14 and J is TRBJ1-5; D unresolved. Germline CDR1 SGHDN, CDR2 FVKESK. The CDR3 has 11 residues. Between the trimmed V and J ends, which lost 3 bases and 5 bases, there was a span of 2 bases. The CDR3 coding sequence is TGTGCCAGCAGCCAGGATCAGCCCCAGCATTTT. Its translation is CASSQDQPQHF.

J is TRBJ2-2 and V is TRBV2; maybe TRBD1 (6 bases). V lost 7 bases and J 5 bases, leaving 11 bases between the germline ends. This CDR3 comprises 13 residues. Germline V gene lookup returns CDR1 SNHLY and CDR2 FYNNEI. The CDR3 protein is CASNRELTGELFF. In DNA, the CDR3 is TGTGCCAGCAACAGGGAATTGACCGGGGAGCTGTTTTTT.

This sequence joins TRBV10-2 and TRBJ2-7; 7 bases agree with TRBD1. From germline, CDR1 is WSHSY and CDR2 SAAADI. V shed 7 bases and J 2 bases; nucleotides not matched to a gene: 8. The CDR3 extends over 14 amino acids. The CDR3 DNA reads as TGCGCCAGCAAGTGGGACAGTGACGCCTACGAGCAGTACTTC. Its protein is CASKWDSDAYEQYF.

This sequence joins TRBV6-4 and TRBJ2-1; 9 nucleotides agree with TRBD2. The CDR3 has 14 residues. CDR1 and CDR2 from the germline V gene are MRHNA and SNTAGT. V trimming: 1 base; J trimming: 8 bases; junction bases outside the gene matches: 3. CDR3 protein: CASSDFSGSDEQFF. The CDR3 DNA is TGTGCCAGCAGTGACTTTAGCGGGAGCGATGAGCAGTTCTTC.

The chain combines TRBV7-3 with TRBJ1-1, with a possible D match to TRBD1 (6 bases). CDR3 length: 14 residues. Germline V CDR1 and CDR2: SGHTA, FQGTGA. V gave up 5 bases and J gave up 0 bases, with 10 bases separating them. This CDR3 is CASSQGFMNTEAFF. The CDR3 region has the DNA TGTGCCAGCAGCCAGGGGTTCATGAACACTGAAGCTTTCTTT. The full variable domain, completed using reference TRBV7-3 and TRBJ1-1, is GAGVSQTPSNKVTEKGKYVELRCDPISGHTALYWYRQSLGQGPEFLIYFQGTGAADDSGLPNDRFFAVRPEGSVSTLKIQRTERGDSAVYLCASSQGFMNTEAFFGQGTRLTVV.

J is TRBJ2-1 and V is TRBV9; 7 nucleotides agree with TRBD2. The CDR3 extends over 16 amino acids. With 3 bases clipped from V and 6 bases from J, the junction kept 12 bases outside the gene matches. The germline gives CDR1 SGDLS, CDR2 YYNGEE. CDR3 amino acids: CASSARVGGLPNEQFF. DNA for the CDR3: TGTGCCAGCAGCGCTAGAGTGGGGGGACTACCCAATGAGCAGTTCTTC.

The CDR3 nucleotides read TGTGCCAGCAGCGAACAGGGGGCGCAGGGCTACACCTTC. Translation: CASSEQGAQGYTF. The rearrangement uses TRBV7-2 and TRBJ1-2; 9 bases align to TRBD1. CDR3 length: 13 amino acids. J was trimmed by 8 bases and V by 5 bases; bases with no gene match: 6. The germline V gene encodes CDR1 SGHTA and CDR2 FQGNSA.

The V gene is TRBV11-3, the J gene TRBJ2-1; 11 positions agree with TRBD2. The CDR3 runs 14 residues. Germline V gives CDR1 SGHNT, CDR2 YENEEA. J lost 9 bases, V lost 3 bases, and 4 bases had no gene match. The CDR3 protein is CASSFKTSGVEQFF. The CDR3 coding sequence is TGTGCCAGCAGCTTTAAGACTAGCGGGGTTGAGCAGTTCTTC.